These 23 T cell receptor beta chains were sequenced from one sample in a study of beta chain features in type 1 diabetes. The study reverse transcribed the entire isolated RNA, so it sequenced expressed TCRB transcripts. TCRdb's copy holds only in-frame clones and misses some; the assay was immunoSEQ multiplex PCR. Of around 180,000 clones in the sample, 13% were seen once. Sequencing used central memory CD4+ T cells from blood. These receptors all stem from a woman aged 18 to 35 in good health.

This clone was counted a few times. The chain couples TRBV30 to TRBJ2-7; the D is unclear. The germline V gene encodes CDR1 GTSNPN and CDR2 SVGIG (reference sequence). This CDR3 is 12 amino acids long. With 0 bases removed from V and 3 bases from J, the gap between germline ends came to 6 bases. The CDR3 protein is CAWSVSFYEQYF. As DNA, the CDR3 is TGTGCCTGGAGTGTTTCGTTCTACGAGCAGTACTTC.

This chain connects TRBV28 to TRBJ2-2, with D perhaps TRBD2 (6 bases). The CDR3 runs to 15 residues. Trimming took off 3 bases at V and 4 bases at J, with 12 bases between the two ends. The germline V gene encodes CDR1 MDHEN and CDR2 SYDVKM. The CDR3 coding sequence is TGTGCCAGCAGTTTGCCCGGGAGCGGCACCGGGGAGCTGTTTTTT. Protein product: CASSLPGSGTGELFF.

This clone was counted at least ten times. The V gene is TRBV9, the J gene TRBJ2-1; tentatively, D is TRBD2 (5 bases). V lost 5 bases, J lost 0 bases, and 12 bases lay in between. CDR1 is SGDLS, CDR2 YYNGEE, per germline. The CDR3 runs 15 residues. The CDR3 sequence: CASRPSGSSYNEQFF. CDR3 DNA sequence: TGTGCCAGCAGGCCCAGCGGAAGCTCCTACAATGAGCAGTTCTTC.

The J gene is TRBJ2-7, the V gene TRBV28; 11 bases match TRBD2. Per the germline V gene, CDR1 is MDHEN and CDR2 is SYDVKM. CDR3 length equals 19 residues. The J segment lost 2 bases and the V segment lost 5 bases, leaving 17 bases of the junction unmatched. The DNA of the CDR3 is TGTGCCAGCAGTGTTTCCGGGACTAGCGGACCTGGGATTCCCTACGAGCAGTACTTC. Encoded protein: CASSVSGTSGPGIPYEQYF.

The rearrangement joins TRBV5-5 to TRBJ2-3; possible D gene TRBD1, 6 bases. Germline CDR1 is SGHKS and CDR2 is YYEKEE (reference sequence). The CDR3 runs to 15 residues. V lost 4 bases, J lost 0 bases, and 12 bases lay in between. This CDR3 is CASSRQAPSTDTQYF. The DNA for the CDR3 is TGTGCCAGCAGCCGACAGGCCCCTAGCACAGATACGCAGTATTTT.

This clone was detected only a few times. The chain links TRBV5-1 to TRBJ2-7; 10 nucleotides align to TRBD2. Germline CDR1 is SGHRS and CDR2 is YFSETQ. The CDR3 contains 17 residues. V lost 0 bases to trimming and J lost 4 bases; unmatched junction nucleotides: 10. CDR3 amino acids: CASSLGTVELAGYEQYF. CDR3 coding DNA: TGCGCCAGCAGCTTGGGGACAGTCGAACTAGCGGGATACGAGCAGTACTTC.

The CDR3 here is CASSEARLAGTQYF. The CDR3 DNA follows: TGTGCCAGCAGTGAAGCGCGACTAGCGGGAACCCAGTACTTC. The gene calls are TRBV6-1 and TRBJ2-5; 11 positions match TRBD2. The CDR3 is 14 residues long. The V gene's germline CDR1 is MNHNS and CDR2 SASEGT. V was pared by 0 bases and J by 8 bases, with 2 bases of the junction left unmatched.

The CDR3, as DNA: TGTGCCAGCGTCCTGGGGGACAGGTCCTACGAGCAGTACTTC. Translation: CASVLGDRSYEQYF. The chain links TRBV6-6 to TRBJ2-7; 8 bases align to TRBD1. Germline values: CDR1 MNHNY, CDR2 SVGAGI (reference sequence). J was trimmed by 1 base and V by 8 bases; bases with no gene match: 7. The CDR3 is 14 residues long.

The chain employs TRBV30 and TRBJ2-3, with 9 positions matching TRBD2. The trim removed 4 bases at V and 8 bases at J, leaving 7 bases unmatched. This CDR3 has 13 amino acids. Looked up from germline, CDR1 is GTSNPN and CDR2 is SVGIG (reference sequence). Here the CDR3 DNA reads TGTGCCTGGAACCAGCGGGAGGCCACTACGCAGTATTTT. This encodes CAWNQREATTQYF.

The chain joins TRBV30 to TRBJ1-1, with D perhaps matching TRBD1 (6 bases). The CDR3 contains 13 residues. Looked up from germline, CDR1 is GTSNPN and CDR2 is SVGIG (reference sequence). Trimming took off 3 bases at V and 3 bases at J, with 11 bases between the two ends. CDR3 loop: CAWSLQGDTEAFF. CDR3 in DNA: TGTGCCTGGAGCCTACAGGGAGACACTGAAGCTTTCTTT. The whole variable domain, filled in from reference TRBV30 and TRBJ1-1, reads SQTIHQWPATLVQPVGSPLSLECTVEGTSNPNLYWYRQAAGRGLQLLFYSVGIGQISSEVPQNLSASRPQDRQFILSSKKLLLSDSGFYLCAWSLQGDTEAFFGQGTRLTVV.

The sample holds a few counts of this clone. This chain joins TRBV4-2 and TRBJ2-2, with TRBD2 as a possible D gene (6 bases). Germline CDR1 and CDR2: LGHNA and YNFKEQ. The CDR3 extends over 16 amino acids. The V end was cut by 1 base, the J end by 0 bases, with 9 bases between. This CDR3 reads CASSQVPGANTGELFF. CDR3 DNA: TGTGCCAGCAGCCAAGTACCGGGGGCGAACACCGGGGAGCTGTTTTTT.

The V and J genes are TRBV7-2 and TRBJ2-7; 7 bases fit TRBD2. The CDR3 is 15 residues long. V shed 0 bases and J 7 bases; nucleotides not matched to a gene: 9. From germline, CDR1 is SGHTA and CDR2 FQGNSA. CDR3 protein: CASSLARDYKIEQYF. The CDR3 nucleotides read TGTGCCAGCAGCTTAGCCCGGGACTATAAAATTGAGCAGTACTTC.

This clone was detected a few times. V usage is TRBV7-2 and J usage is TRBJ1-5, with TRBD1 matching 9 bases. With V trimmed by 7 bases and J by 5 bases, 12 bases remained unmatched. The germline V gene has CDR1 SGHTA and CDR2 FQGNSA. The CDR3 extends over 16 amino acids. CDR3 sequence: CASTLGGQGAYQPQHF. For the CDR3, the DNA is TGTGCCAGCACCCTGGGGGGACAGGGCGCCTATCAGCCCCAGCATTTT.

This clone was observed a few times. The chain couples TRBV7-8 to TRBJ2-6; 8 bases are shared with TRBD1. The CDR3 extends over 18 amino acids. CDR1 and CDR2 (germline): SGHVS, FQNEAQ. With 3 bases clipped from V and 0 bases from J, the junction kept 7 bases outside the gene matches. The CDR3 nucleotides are TGTGCCAGCAGCTTCACCGGGACAGGCCGCTCTGGGGCCAACGTCCTGACTTTC. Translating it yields CASSFTGTGRSGANVLTF.

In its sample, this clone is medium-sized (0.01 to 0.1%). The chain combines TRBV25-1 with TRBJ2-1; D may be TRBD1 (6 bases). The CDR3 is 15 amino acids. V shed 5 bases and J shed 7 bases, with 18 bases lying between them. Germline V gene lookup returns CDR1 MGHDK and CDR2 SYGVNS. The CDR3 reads CASSPRQGQMNEQFF. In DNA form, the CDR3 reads TGTGCCAGCAGTCCCCGTCAGGGGCAAATGAATGAGCAGTTCTTC.

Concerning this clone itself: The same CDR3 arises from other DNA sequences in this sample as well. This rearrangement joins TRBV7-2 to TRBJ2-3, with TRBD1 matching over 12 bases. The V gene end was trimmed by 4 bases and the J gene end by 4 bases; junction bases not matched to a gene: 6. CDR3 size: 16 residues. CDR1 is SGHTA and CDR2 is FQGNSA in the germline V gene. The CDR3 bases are TGTGCCAGCAGCTCGGGACAGGGGGCGTTAGCAGATACGCAGTATTTT. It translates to CASSSGQGALADTQYF.

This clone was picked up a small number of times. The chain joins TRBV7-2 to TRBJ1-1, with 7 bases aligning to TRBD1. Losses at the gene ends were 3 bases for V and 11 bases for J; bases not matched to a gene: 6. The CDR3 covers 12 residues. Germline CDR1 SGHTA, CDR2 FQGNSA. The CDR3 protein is CASSLDRPRAFF. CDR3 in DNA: TGTGCCAGCAGCTTGGACAGGCCGCGGGCTTTCTTT.

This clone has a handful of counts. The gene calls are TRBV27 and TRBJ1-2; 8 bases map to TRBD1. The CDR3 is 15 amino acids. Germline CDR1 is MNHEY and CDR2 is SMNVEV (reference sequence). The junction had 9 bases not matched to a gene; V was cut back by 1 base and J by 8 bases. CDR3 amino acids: CASSLLGQGAGGYTF. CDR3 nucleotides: TGTGCCAGCAGTTTATTGGGGCAGGGGGCTGGCGGCTACACCTTC.

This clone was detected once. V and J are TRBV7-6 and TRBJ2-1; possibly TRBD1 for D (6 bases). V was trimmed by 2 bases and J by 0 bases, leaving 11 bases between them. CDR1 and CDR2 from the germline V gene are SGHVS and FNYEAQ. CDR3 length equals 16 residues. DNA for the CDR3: TGTGCCAGCAGCTTAACGACAGGTATCTCCTACAATGAGCAGTTCTTC. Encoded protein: CASSLTTGISYNEQFF.

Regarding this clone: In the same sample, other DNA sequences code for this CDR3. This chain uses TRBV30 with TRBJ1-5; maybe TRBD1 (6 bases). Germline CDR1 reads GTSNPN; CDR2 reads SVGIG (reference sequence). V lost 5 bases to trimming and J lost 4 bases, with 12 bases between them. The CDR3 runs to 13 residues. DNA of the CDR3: TGTGCCTGGCAGCGGGGGGCGAATCAGCCCCAGCATTTT. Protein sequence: CAWQRGANQPQHF.

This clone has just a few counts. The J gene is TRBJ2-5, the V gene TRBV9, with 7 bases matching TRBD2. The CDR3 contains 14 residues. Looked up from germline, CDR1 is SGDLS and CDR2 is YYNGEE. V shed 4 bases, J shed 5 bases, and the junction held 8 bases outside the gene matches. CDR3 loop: CASSQWTSRETQYF. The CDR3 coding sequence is TGTGCCAGCAGCCAGTGGACTAGTCGCGAGACCCAGTACTTC.

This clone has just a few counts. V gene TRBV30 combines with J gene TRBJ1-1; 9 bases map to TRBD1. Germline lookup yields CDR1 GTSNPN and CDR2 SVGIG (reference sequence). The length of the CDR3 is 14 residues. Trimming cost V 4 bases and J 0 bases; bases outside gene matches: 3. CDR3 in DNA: TGTGCCTGGAAAAGGACAGGGGTGAACACTGAAGCTTTCTTT. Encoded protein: CAWKRTGVNTEAFF.

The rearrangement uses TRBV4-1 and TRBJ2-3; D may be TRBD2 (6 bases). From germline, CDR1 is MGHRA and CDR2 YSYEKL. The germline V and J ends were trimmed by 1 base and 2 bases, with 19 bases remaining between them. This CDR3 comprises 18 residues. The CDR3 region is CASSQGKPGLLPTDTQYF. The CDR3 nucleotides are TGCGCCAGCAGCCAAGGGAAGCCGGGACTTTTACCCACAGATACGCAGTATTTT.